The present T cell receptor (beta chain) was sequenced within a study of T cell changes during pregnancy in multiple sclerosis. Germline CDR1 and CDR2: MDHEN and SYDVKM. CDR3 length: 16 residues. The protocol was immunoSEQ multiplex PCR, while the TCRdb copy is restricted to in-frame clones and leaves out a portion. The table shows some 80,000 clones, with 94% occurring only once. Concerning this clone itself: Its ends do not fully match the called genes, so a read error is possible.

The rearrangement joins TRBV28 to TRBJ1-5, with D perhaps matching TRBD1 (6 bases). Here the sequenced sample was CD4+ T cells from peripheral blood mononuclear cells, taken after pregnancy. The sequence was obtained from a female donor with multiple sclerosis, enrolled in a pregnancy study. CDR3 sequence reads: CASRFPGAGVGQPQHF. CDR3 nucleotide sequence: TGTGCCAGCCGTTTCCCAGGGGCAGGGGTAGGTCAGCCCCAGCATTTT.